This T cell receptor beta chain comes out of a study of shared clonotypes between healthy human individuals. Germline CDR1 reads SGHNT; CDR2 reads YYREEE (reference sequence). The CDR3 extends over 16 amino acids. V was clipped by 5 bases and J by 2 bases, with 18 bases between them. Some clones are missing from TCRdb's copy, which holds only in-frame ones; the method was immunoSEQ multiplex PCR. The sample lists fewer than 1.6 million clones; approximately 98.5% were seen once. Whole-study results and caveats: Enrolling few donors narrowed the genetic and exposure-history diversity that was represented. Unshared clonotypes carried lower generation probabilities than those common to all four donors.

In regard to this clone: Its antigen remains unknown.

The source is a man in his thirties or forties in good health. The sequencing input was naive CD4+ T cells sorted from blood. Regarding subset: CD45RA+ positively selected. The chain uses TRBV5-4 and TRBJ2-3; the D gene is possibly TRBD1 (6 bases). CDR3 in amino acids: CASSNGTYRYTDTQYF. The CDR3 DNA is TGTGCCAGCAGTAACGGGACATACCGATACACAGATACGCAGTATTTT.